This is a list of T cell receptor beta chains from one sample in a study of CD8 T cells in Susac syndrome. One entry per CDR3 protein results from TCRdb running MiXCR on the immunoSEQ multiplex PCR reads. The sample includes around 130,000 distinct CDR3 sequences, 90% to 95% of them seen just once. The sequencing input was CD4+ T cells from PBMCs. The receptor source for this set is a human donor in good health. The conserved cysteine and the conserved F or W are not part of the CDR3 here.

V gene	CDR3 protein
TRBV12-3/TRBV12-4	ASRPQGASRETQY
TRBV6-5	ASSYGAF
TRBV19	ASKASPQVPDGYT
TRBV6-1	ASRHNPGQGSAGYT
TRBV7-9	ASSTGRPVYEQY
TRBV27	ASSFAPGGGETQY
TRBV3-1	ASSHHGSWGTGELF
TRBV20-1	SAAPSGSSSGQQY
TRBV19	ASSIGGQTYGYT
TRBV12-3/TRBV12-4	ASSFLYEQY
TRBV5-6	ASSLFGQSRNEQF
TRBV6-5	ASSYRDGDYEQY
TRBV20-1	SARTGGVNTEAF
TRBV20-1	SASQRNFQETQY
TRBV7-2	ASSSNLGSANTGELF
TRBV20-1	SAKKTTSGETQY
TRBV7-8	ASSLATRALEAF
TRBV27	ASSSTGTYT
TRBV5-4	ASSVHSATNEKLF